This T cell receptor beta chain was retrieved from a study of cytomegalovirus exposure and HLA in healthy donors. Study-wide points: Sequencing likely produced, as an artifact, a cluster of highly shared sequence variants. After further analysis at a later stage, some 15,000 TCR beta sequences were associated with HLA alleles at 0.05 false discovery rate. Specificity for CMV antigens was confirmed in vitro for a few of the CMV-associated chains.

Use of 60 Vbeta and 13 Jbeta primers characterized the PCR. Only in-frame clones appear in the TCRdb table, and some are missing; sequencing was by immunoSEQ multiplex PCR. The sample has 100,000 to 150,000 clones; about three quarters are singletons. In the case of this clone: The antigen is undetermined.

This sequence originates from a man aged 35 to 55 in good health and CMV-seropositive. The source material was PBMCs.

CDR3 nucleotides: TGTGCCAGCTCTCCGTGGACAGGGGACACTGAAGCTTTCTTT. Amino acids: CASSPWTGDTEAFF. The chain has TRBV18 and TRBJ1-1; 9 bases are a match to TRBD1. V shed 6 bases, J shed 3 bases, and the junction held 5 bases outside the gene matches. Germline loops: CDR1 KGHSH, CDR2 LQKENI. There are 14 residues in the CDR3.